This T cell receptor beta chain was observed in a study of synovial regulatory T cells in juvenile arthritis (dated by TCRdb to about 2015). A note on the overall study: Among sequenced patients, a few were therapy-naive, one received methotrexate plus infliximab, several received methotrexate, and one had no treatment information. The study compared TCRbeta CDR3 repertoires of blood iaTreg cells, other blood Treg cells and synovial fluid Treg cells from matched patient samples. TCR repertoire comparisons included Treg and Teff subsets from about 10 JIA patients with active disease. Effector T cell subsets were also sequenced in this cohort for comparisons, but the Treg dataset alone covers only blood and synovial fluid Treg cells.

iaTreg cells were defined as HLA-DR+ Treg cells, were more frequent in NO ID patients than in ID patients at Tend, and were hypothesised to expand during inflammation. The donors for the TCR repertoire analysis were approximately 11 juvenile idiopathic arthritis patients with active disease who had not reached inactive disease, of whom 3 were polyarticular and 8 were oligoarticular. A median age of approximately 12 years (range roughly 2.1-25) and a median disease duration of around seven years (range 0.2-19.1) were recorded for the TCR-sequenced patients. Samples for TCR repertoire analysis came from two centres in Italy. Peripheral blood mononuclear cells were isolated using a Histopaque-1077 density gradient and were cryopreserved in 90% FCS with approximately 10% DMSO. In the absence of a count, this clone is rated large (0.1 to 1%) from its frequency. The antigen this receptor binds is unknown.

Libraries were prepared through the immunoSEQ multiplex PCR assay. Adaptive Biotechnologies carried out the TCRbeta CDR3 sequencing. As for the original processing: Repertoire similarity used the Chao-modified Jaccard index and median clonotype overlap from 200 random subsamples at equal sample size. The similarity analyses were based on either productive nucleotide sequences or amino acid sequences translated in silico. Hierarchical clustering with single linkage and t-SNE based on Chao-modified Jaccard distances were used to compare repertoires. Repertoire diversity was assessed with the Renyi index over a range of alpha values after the sample sizes were normalised. TCRdb stores this immuneACCESS table with in-frame sequences only. Part of the clones is absent; in the studies checked, under half of the shortfall reflects unresolved V genes, and no reason is known for the rest. The D gene and trimming were derived from the DNA, and the V and J assignments and clone size from that table. In this sample's table one finds about 920 clones. The top ten clones comprise 4% to 5% of the sample.

The full study reports these points: Synovial Treg cells shared more CDR3 sequences with iaTreg cells than with other blood Treg cells, and Chao-Jaccard similarity confirmed that synovial Treg cells were more closely related to iaTreg cells. iaTreg TCR repertoires were largely private across patients and partially overlapped with synovial Teff and blood CPL repertoires. TCR diversity was lower in blood iaTreg cells than in other blood Treg cells, which is consistent with antigen-driven expansion.

The CDR3 runs 15 residues from the cysteine to the phenylalanine. No DNA was logged. From the germline V gene, CDR1 is MDHEN and CDR2 is SYDVKM. Source material: Treg cells from blood. The cell subset or site tag for this specimen amounts to: HLA-DR+ inflammation-associated blood Treg cells. The sequence was collected from a donor younger than 30 with juvenile idiopathic arthritis. The V gene is TRBV28 and the J gene is TRBJ1-5; without DNA, the TCRdb call of TRBD1 cannot be checked. The CDR3 corresponds to CASTPGTGIEQPQHF.